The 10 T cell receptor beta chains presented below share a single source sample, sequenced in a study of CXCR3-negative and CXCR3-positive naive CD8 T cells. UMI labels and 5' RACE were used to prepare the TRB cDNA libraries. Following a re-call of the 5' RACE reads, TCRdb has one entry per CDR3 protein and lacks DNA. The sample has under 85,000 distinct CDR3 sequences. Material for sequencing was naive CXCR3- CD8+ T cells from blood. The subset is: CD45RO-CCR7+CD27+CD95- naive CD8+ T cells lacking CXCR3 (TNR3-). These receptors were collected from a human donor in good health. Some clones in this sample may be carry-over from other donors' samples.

The CDR3: CTSSDPGYTEAFF. This chain joins TRBV6-6 and TRBJ1-1. Germline CDR1 reads MNHNY; CDR2 reads SVGAGI (reference sequence). The CDR3 sequence is 13 residues long.

The CDR3 region is CASSLVGTAYEQYF. This rearrangement joins TRBV7-9 to TRBJ2-7. The CDR3 spans 14 residues. The germline gives CDR1 SEHNR, CDR2 FQNEAQ (reference sequence).

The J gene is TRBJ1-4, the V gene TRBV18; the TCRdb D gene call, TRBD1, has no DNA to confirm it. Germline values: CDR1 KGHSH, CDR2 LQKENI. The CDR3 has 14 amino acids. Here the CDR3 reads CASSPGGTNEKLFF.

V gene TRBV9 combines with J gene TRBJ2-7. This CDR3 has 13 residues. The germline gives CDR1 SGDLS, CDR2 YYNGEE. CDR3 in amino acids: CASSVLRPTEQYF.

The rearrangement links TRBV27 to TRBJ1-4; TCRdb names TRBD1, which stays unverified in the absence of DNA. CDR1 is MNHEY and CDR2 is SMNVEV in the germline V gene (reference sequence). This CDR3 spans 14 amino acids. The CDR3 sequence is CASSLRDRLEKLFF.

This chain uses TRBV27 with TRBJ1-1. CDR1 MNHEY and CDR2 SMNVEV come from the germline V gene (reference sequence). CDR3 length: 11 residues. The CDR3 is CASMVNTEAFF.

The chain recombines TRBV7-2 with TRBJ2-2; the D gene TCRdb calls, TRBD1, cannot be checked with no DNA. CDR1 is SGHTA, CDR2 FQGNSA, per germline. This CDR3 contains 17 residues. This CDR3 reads CASSLPPFLENTGELFF.

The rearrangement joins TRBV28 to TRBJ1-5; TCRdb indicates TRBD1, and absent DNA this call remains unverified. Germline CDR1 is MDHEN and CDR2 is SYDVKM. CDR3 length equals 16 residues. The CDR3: CASSLWGQGFNQPQHF.

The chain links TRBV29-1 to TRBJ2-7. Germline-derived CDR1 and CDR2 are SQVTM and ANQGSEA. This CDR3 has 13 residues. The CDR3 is CSGFQENSYEQYF.

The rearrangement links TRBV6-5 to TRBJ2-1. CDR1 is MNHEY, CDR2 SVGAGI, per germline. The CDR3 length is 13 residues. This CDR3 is CASTSTLNNEQFF.